This TCR beta chain was retrieved from a study of cytomegalovirus exposure and HLA in healthy donors. Findings of the study overall: In a later analysis, across HLA loci, associated TCR counts were highest for DRB1, lowest for HLA-C. Altogether, 150 to 200 TCR beta chains were recorded as cytomegalovirus-associated. Researchers reportedly found TCR beta sequences accurately predicted most subjects' HLA-A and HLA-B alleles.

The CDR3 is 16 amino acids. Trimming pared 2 bases from V and 4 bases from J, leaving 14 bases between. CDR1 and CDR2 (germline): MDHEN, SYDVKM. This clone was observed a few times. Its specificity is not known. PCR employed 60 Vbeta and 13 Jbeta primers. Repertoires were generated with immunoSEQ multiplex PCR, while TCRdb's copy carries only in-frame clones and drops some. The sample lists under 200,000 clones; around four fifths were seen once. The sample was PBMCs. The receptor was isolated from a woman aged 45 to 65 in good health and CMV-seronegative. The chain combines TRBV28 with TRBJ2-2; tentative D call: TRBD1 (5 bases). CDR3 in DNA: TGTGCCAGCAGTTTAGGTGGGGCTAGGATCACCGGGGAGCTGTTTTTT. Its translation is CASSLGGARITGELFF.